Detailed here is one TCR beta chain. As yet, its antigen is unknown. This specimen includes other DNA sequences encoding the same CDR3. CD4+ cell separation produced CD45RA+ naive and CD45RA-negative memory subsets. The data were produced by immunoSEQ multiplex PCR, yet TCRdb's version contains in-frame clones alone and is incomplete. This sample has 1,500,000 or so clones, with approximately 98.5% found just once. Germline trimming cut 3 bases from V and 4 bases from J; bases unmatched to any gene: 4. This CDR3 comprises 15 residues. CDR1 SGHRS and CDR2 YFSETQ come from the germline V gene. The sample is drawn from a study of shared clonotypes between healthy human individuals. Study overall: Each donor's CD4 naive and CD4 memory cells filled three plates apiece, CD8 naive two, and CD8 memory one. General study findings and limits: Only blood samples were collected, and tissue repertoires likely differ.

The specimen sequenced was naive CD4+ T cells sorted from blood. Subset of the sample: CD45RA+ positively selected. This chain links TRBV5-1 with TRBJ2-5, with 12 positions matching TRBD1. This TCR derives from a man aged 25 to 40 in good health. CDR3 region: CASSSGTGGPETQYF. In nucleotides, the CDR3 is TGCGCCAGCAGCTCCGGGACAGGGGGCCCAGAGACCCAGTACTTC.